The 15 T cell receptor beta chains below all came from one sample that was sequenced in a study of OX40 agonist ivuxolimab in advanced cancers. Using immunoSEQ multiplex PCR, the repertoire was profiled, and TCRdb retains in-frame clones only, with some absent. The data hold over 65,000 clones, with roughly 80% observed a single time. The material was CD4+ or CD8+ T cells sorted from blood, obtained in a trial of the OX40 agonist ivuxolimab. The receptors shown here come from an adult with an advanced solid tumor such as melanoma, head and neck, liver or kidney cancer.

The J gene is TRBJ1-2, the V gene TRBV18; maybe TRBD1 (5 bases). The CDR3 consists of 13 residues. CDR1 and CDR2 from the germline V gene are KGHSH and LQKENI. Trimming shortened V by 3 bases and J by 3 bases, and 8 bases separated the two germline ends. The CDR3 nucleotides are TGTGCCAGCTCACCGTCCAGGGACTATGGCTACACCTTC. Encoded protein: CASSPSRDYGYTF.

The gene calls are TRBV5-1 and TRBJ2-3, with a tentative D call TRBD2 (5 bases). The CDR3 is 14 amino acids. V lost 2 bases and J lost 4, with 11 bases in between. CDR1 SGHRS and CDR2 YFSETQ come from the germline V gene. CDR3 sequence: CASSFGQEADTQYF. CDR3 bases: TGCGCCAGCAGCTTCGGGCAGGAGGCAGATACGCAGTATTTT.

The chain carries TRBV18 and TRBJ2-7; D unresolved. Trimming shortened V by 3 bases and J by 3 bases, and 18 bases separated the two germline ends. The length of the CDR3 is 16 residues. Germline loops: CDR1 KGHSH, CDR2 LQKENI. The CDR3 here is CASSPGISRVDYEQYF. In DNA, the CDR3 is TGTGCCAGCTCACCTGGGATTAGTCGGGTCGACTACGAGCAGTACTTC.

The chain's CDR3 is CASSIYRRNEKLFF. The CDR3, as DNA: TGTGCCAGTAGTATATATCGGCGGAATGAAAAACTGTTTTTT. The chain couples TRBV19 to TRBJ1-4; no reliable D call. The CDR3 runs to 14 residues. V was pared by 2 bases and J by 5 bases, with 9 bases between. Looked up from germline, CDR1 is LNHDA and CDR2 is SQIVND (reference sequence).

This clone has a single count. The chain employs TRBV28 and TRBJ1-5; D perhaps matches TRBD1 (6 bases). Germline CDR1 is MDHEN and CDR2 is SYDVKM. Trimming removed 6 bases at V and 4 bases at J, with 22 bases between. The CDR3 totals 17 residues. CDR3 nucleotide sequence: TGTGCCAGCAGCTCCTTAAAGAGGCCAGGGACAAATCAGCCCCAGCATTTT. Protein: CASSSLKRPGTNQPQHF. Supplemented by reference TRBV28 and TRBJ1-5, the full variable domain reads DVKVTQSSRYLVKRTGEKVFLECVQDMDHENMFWYRQDPGLGLRLIYFSYDVKMKEKGDIPEGYSVSREKKERFSLILESASTNQTSMYLCASSSLKRPGTNQPQHFGDGTRLSIL.

The chain links TRBV18 to TRBJ1-1; no definite D call. Per the germline V gene, CDR1 is KGHSH and CDR2 is LQKENI. This CDR3 spans 16 amino acids. The V end lost 2 bases, the J end lost 0 bases, and 13 bases lay between the germline ends. The CDR3 nucleotides read TGTGCCAGCTCACCAGGCCTTTGGAGGATGAACACTGAAGCTTTCTTT. Amino acids: CASSPGLWRMNTEAFF.

The chain uses TRBV29-1 and TRBJ2-1; tentative D call: TRBD1 (5 bases). The CDR3 spans 11 residues. The V end was cut by 7 bases, the J end by 3 bases, with 7 bases between. CDR1 and CDR2 from the germline V gene are SQVTM and ANQGSEA. The CDR3 coding sequence is TGCAGCGCTGACAGCTACAATGAGCAGTTCTTC. It yields the protein CSADSYNEQFF.

As DNA, the CDR3 is TGCAGCACGGCCACCATGAACACTGAAGCTTTCTTT. Its protein is CSTATMNTEAFF. The genes are TRBV29-1 and TRBJ1-1; D ambiguous. This CDR3 spans 12 amino acids. Trimming took 8 bases from V and 0 from J, leaving 10 bases between them. Germline assignment: CDR1 SQVTM and CDR2 ANQGSEA.

The chain carries TRBV7-6 and TRBJ2-6; no reliable D call. CDR1 is SGHVS, CDR2 FNYEAQ, per germline. V lost 1 base to trimming and J lost 1 base, with 14 bases between them. The CDR3 has 18 residues. The CDR3 sequence: CASSLVTSSTSGANVLTF. In nucleotides, the CDR3 is TGTGCCAGCAGCTTAGTAACAAGTAGTACGTCTGGGGCCAACGTCCTGACTTTC.

V gene TRBV6-5 combines with J gene TRBJ2-2; D not certain. Trimming cost V 4 bases and J 6 bases, with 9 bases left between them. The germline gives CDR1 MNHEY, CDR2 SVGAGI. This CDR3 has 13 residues. This CDR3 reads CASSLQLAGELFF. CDR3 sequence (DNA): TGTGCCAGCAGTTTACAGTTAGCCGGGGAGCTGTTTTTT.

This clone was picked up one time. The chain uses TRBV7-8 and TRBJ1-2; 10 bases match TRBD1. Trimming at V came to 4 bases and at J to 5 bases, leaving 7 bases not matched to a gene. The germline V gene has CDR1 SGHVS and CDR2 FQNEAQ. The CDR3 has 15 residues. CDR3 residues: CASSSRQGAMYGYTF. Here the CDR3 DNA reads TGTGCCAGCAGCTCCCGACAGGGGGCTATGTATGGCTACACCTTC.

The rearrangement joins TRBV2 to TRBJ2-6; D remains ambiguous. The germline V gene has CDR1 SNHLY and CDR2 FYNNEI. The V gene lost 7 bases and the J gene lost 4 bases, with 11 bases spanning the gap. The CDR3 covers 14 residues. The DNA of the CDR3 is TGTGCCAGCAACAGTCTAGGCGGGGCCAACGTCCTGACTTTC. Protein product: CASNSLGGANVLTF.

The chain couples TRBV14 to TRBJ2-5, with 8 bases identical to TRBD1. Trimming at V came to 5 bases and at J to 4 bases, leaving 12 bases not matched to a gene. CDR1 and CDR2 from the germline V gene are SGHDN and FVKESK. CDR3 size: 16 residues. The CDR3 DNA reads as TGTGCCAGCAGCTCCGGACAGGGCGTATGGGGAGAGACCCAGTACTTC. Protein sequence: CASSSGQGVWGETQYF.

The rearrangement uses TRBV5-1 and TRBJ1-2, with TRBD1 identical over 7 bases. Germline CDR1 SGHRS, CDR2 YFSETQ. Trimming took 4 bases from V and 8 from J; bases not matched to a gene: 8. This CDR3 is 13 amino acids long. CDR3 residues: CASSIQGTGGYTF. Here the CDR3 DNA reads TGCGCCAGCAGCATACAGGGGACTGGGGGCTACACCTTC.

The chain links TRBV6-6 to TRBJ2-1, with TRBD1 matching 7 bases. The CDR3 spans 15 residues. After removal of 4 bases from V and 4 bases from J, the junction contained 7 bases not matched to a gene. Germline CDR1 is MNHNY and CDR2 is SVGAGI (reference sequence). The CDR3 sequence: CASSSRDSAYNEQFF. The CDR3 nucleotides read TGTGCCAGCAGTTCCCGGGACAGTGCATACAATGAGCAGTTCTTC.